This T cell receptor (beta chain) was identified in a study of control samples from healthy donors and cancer patients. The V gene lost 3 bases and the J gene lost 3 bases, with 9 bases spanning the gap. Per germline, CDR1 GTSNPN and CDR2 SVGIG (reference sequence). The CDR3 spans 14 residues. Measured with immunoSEQ multiplex PCR; TCRdb has only the in-frame clones, and not every one. The table shows approximately 89,000 clones, with 86% occurring only once. The J gene is TRBJ1-6, the V gene TRBV30, with D maybe TRBD1 (5 bases). This receptor was obtained from a man under 40 in good health. The specimen was blood. The CDR3 DNA is TGTGCCTGGAGCCGACAGAACTATAATTCACCCCTCCACTTT. This gives the protein CAWSRQNYNSPLHF.